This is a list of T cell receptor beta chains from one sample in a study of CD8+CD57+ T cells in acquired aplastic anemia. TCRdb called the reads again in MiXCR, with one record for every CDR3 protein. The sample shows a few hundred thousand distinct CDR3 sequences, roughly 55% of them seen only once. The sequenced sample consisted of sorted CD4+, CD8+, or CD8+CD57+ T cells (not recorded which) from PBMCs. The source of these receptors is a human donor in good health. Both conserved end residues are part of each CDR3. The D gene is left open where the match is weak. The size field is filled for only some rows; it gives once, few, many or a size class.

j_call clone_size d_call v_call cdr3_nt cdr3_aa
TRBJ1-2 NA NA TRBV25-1 TGTGCCAGCAGTGAATATGATATGGAAAAGAACGGATATGGCTACACCTTC CASSEYDMEKNGYGYTF
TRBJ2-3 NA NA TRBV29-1 TGCAGCGTTGGGGACGGGTCCAAGTCTACGCAGTATTTT CSVGDGSKSTQYF
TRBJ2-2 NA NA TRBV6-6 TGTGCCAGCAGTGAAGCGCTGGTCACCGGGGAGCTGTTTTTT CASSEALVTGELFF
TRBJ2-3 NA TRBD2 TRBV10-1 TGCGCCAGCAGTGACGGGAGCGGGGGGGTCGCAGATACGCAGTATTTT CASSDGSGGVADTQYF
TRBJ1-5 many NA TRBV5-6 TGTGCCAGCAGCTTGGCCTTGGAATTTAGCAATCAGCCCCAGCATTTT CASSLALEFSNQPQHF
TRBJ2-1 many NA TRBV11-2 TGTGCCAGCAGCTCAGTAGCAGGTGAGCAGTTCTTC CASSSVAGEQFF
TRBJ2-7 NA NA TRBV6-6 TGTGCCAGCAGTTCACGGCTTACGTCCTACGAGCAGTACTTC CASSSRLTSYEQYF
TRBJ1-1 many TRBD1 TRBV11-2 TGTGCCAGCAGCTCATGGGACAGTATGAACACTGAAGCTTTCTTT CASSSWDSMNTEAFF
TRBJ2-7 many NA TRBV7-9 TGTGCCAGCAGCTTAGGGCTAGCAATGAACCACGAGCAGTACTTC CASSLGLAMNHEQYF
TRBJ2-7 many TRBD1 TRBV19 TGTGCCAGTAGTATAGTGGCAGGGGGCTACGAGCAGTACTTC CASSIVAGGYEQYF
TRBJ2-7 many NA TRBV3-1 TGTGCCAGCAGCCAGGCAGCGAGCTCCTACGAGCAGTACTTC CASSQAASSYEQYF
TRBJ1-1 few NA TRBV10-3 TGTGCCATCAGTGAGCGCGGACCTGTGGCTGAAGCTTTCTTT CAISERGPVAEAFF
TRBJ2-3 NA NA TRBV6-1 TGTGCCAGCAGTGAAGCTCATCAGCCCCAGTATTTT CASSEAHQPQYF
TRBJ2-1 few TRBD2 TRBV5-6 TGTGCCAGCAGCTTGAGACTAGCGGACTACAATGAGCAGTTCTTC CASSLRLADYNEQFF
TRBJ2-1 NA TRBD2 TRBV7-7 TGTGCCAGCAGCAAAAGCGGGACTTCCTACAATGAGCAGTTCTTC CASSKSGTSYNEQFF
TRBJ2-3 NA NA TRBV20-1 TGCAGTGCTAGAGCTACTTACACCTCAGATACGCAGTATTTT CSARATYTSDTQYF
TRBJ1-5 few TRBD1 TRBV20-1 TGCAGTGCTAGAGGGGACAGGGAGAGCTACTACGAGCATTTT CSARGDRESYYEHF
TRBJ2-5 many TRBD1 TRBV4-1 TGCGCCAGCAGCCAAGGAACAGGGGGCCGGGAGACCCAGTACTTC CASSQGTGGRETQYF
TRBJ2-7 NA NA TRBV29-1 TGCAGCGCCCAACGGGCACGTACCGGGGGCGAGCAGTACTTC CSAQRARTGGEQYF
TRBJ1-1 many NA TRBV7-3 TGTGCCAGCAGCTTAATGGGGAACACTGAAGCTTTCTTT CASSLMGNTEAFF
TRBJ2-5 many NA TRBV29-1 TGCAGCGCCGGTCGCTCCGGGACCGCCGAGACCCAGTACTTC CSAGRSGTAETQYF
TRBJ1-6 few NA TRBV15 TGTGCCAGCTCGGGGTCGGCAGGGAATTCACCCCTCCACTTT CASSGSAGNSPLHF
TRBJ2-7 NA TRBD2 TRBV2 TGTGCCAGCACCTACCCCACGGGACTAGCGGTCTCCTACGAGCAGTACTTC CASTYPTGLAVSYEQYF
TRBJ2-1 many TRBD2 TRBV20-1 TGCAGTGCTAGATCCCTTGGGACTAGCGATTTCAATGAGCAGTTCTTC CSARSLGTSDFNEQFF
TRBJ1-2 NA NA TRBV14 TGTGCCAGCAGCCAAGATTTTCAGGCCAACTATGGCTGCACCTTC CASSQDFQANYGCTF
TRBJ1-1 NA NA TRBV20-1 TGCAGTGCTAACGAACCGACAGGTTCTCCGGGGAACACTGAAGCTTTCTTT CSANEPTGSPGNTEAFF
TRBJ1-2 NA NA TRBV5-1 TGCGCCAGCAGCCAAGACAGAAAATATGGCTACACCTTC CASSQDRKYGYTF
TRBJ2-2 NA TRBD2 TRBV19 TGTGCCAGCAGCTTAAACCCTAGCGGGTTGAACACCGGGGAGCTGTTTTTT CASSLNPSGLNTGELFF
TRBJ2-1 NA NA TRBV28 TGTGCCAGCAGTTCGGGATCCCTTATGGCTTCCTACAATGAGCAGTTCTTC CASSSGSLMASYNEQFF
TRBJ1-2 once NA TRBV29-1 TGCAGTGGCCGCAGTCTAACAGACACCTTC CSGRSLTDTF
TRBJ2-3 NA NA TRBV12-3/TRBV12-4 TGTGCCAGCAGGGAGGGAGGATCAGATACGCAGTATTTT CASREGGSDTQYF
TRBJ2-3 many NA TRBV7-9 TGTGCCAGCAGCCCAGGGTTTGATACGCAGTATTTT CASSPGFDTQYF
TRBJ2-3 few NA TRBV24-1 TGTGCCACCAGTGAGTGGGGTCAGGATACGCAGTATTTT CATSEWGQDTQYF
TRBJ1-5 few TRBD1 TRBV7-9 TGTGCCAGCATGAAGGGACAGAATCAGCCCCAGCATTTT CASMKGQNQPQHF
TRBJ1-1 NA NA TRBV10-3 TGTGCCATCAGTGAGGACCAGGGATACACTGAAGCTTTCTTT CAISEDQGYTEAFF
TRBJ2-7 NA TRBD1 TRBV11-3 TGTGCCAGCAGCTCGGACAGGGGGGTTTCCTACGAGCAGTACTTC CASSSDRGVSYEQYF
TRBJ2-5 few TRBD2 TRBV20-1 TGCAGTGCTCGGCGGCGGGGGGCCACATTGGAGACCCAGTACTTC CSARRRGATLETQYF
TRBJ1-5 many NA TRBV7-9 TGTGCCAGCAGCTCCTCAGACGAGGGGGGTCAGCCCCAGCATTTT CASSSSDEGGQPQHF
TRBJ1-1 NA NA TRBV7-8 TGTGCCAGCAACCCTAGAAGGGACTTGAACACTGAAGCTTTCTTT CASNPRRDLNTEAFF
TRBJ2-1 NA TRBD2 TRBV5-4 TGTGCCAGCAGCCCCGGGTCTCTAGCGGGAGTGGCTGAGCAGTTCTTC CASSPGSLAGVAEQFF
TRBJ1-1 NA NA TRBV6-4 TGTGCCAGCAGACCTTCTTGGTTGAGGAACACTGAAGCTTTCTTT CASRPSWLRNTEAFF
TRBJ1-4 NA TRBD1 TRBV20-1 TGCAGTGCTGTTCGGACAGGGGGCGATGAAAAACTGTTTTTT CSAVRTGGDEKLFF
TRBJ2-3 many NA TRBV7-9 TGTGCCAGCACCTGGGGGTTTGGAGATACGCAGTATTTT CASTWGFGDTQYF
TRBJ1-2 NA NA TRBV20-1 TGCAGTGCTACGCCGATGTCAGGGGTACCCTATGGCTACACCTTC CSATPMSGVPYGYTF
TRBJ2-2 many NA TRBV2 TGTGCCAGCAGTGATTGGGGGAACGGGGCGGGACCGAACACCGGGGAGCTGTTTTTT CASSDWGNGAGPNTGELFF
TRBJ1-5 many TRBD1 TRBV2 TGTGCCAGCAGCGGGACAGGGGAAGGTCAGCCCCAGCATTTT CASSGTGEGQPQHF
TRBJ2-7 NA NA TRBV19 TGTGCCAGTAGTCCCTTTGAGTCCTACGAGCAGTACTTC CASSPFESYEQYF
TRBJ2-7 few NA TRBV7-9 TGTGCCAGCAGCAACATTGGACGGATACACGAGCAGTACTTC CASSNIGRIHEQYF
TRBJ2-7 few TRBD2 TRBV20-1 TGCAGTGCTAGAGATTTGGGGGGGAGCTCCTACGAGCAGTACTTC CSARDLGGSSYEQYF
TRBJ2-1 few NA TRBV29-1 TGCAGCGTTGGCTATGAGCAGTTCTTC CSVGYEQFF
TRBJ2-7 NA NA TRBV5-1 TGCGCCAGCACCCCCTCCAGCGCAACCTCTACGAGTTCCTACGAGCAGTACTTC CASTPSSATSTSSYEQYF
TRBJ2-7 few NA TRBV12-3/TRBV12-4 TGTGCCAGCAGCCAAGAGGGGCAGGGAGGTTCCTACGAGCAGTACTTC CASSQEGQGGSYEQYF
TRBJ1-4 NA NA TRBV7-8 TGTGCCAGCATGATGGGGGGGAGAGGTGAAAAACTGTTTTTT CASMMGGRGEKLFF
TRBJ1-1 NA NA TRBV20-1 TGCAGTGCTAGAGGTTGGTCAGGGGATGTGGGTAAAGTGAACACTGAAGCTTTCTTT CSARGWSGDVGKVNTEAFF
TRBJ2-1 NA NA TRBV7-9 TGTGCCAGCAGTCTCGAAGGGAGGTACCACAATGAGCAGTTCTTC CASSLEGRYHNEQFF
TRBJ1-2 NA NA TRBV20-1 TGCAGTGCTTGGTCAAACACGTATGGCTACACCTTC CSAWSNTYGYTF
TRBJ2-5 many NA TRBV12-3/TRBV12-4 TGTGCCAGCAGTTTCGGCCTACAAGAGACCCAGTACTTC CASSFGLQETQYF
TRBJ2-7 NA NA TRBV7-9 TGTGCCAGCAGCTTAGCGGGACGCCACTACGAGCAGTACTTC CASSLAGRHYEQYF
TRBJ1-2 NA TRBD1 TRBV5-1 TGCGCCAGCAGGCTAGGGACAGAAGGCTATGGCTACACCTTC CASRLGTEGYGYTF